The 20 T cell receptor beta chains reported below all come from one sample, sequenced in a study of T cells in Graves' hyperthyroidism and ophthalmopathy. Template material for amplifying TCR beta CDR3 regions consisted of RNA transcripts. Primed by the HTBI set, a first-round RT-PCR was run on the TCR CDR3. MiXCR, run by TCRdb on the multiplex PCR reads, gives a single entry per CDR3 protein. Found here are roughly 710,000 distinct CDR3 sequences, about 35% of them singletons; the top ten hold around 29%. The sample consisted of blood. These receptors all come from a middle-aged woman with Graves' hyperthyroidism.

This clonotype was recorded many times. The gene calls are TRBV7-3 and TRBJ1-3; D gene uncertain. This CDR3 region has 18 residues. V was cut by 0 bases and J by 0 bases, with 15 bases left in between. Germline-derived CDR1 and CDR2 are SGHTA and FQGTGA. CDR3 nucleotides: TGTGCCAGCAGCTTAACTGGCCCTGGAACAGCCTCTGGAAACACCATATATTTT. Translation: CASSLTGPGTASGNTIYF.

This clonotype turned up a few times. The gene calls are TRBV10-3 and TRBJ1-2; 11 nucleotides agree with TRBD1. Germline V gene lookup returns CDR1 ENHRY and CDR2 SYGVKD. This CDR3 has 15 amino acids. J was trimmed by 6 bases and V by 10 bases; bases with no gene match: 13. CDR3 in DNA: TGTGCCAGCAGAACGGCGGGACAGGGGGATAATGGCTACACCTTC. It translates to CASRTAGQGDNGYTF.

With respect to this clonotype: Since the CDR3 does not end with the conserved phenylalanine or tryptophan, this likely comes from a read error. No DNA is shown, since the ends of the CDR3 on it are uncertain; the CDR3 is the one TCRdb lists. The V call is TRBV4-2, the J call TRBJ2-7. The germline gives CDR1 LGHNA, CDR2 YNFKEQ. Both ends counted, the CDR3 spans 11 residues. CDR3 loop: CASSPGVGANY.

This clonotype showed up many times. In DNA form, the CDR3 reads TGTGCCAGCAGCTTAGCCCTATCCGGGGAGCAGTACTTC. Translating it yields CASSLALSGEQYF. The chain carries TRBV7-9 and TRBJ2-7; D remains ambiguous. With 0 bases removed from V and 7 bases from J, the gap between germline ends came to 10 bases. CDR1 SEHNR and CDR2 FQNEAQ come from the germline V gene (reference sequence). The CDR3 is made up of 13 amino acids.

This clonotype was seen at least ten times. The chain combines TRBV12-3 or TRBV12-4 with TRBJ2-7; no reliable D call. The V and J ends lost 4 bases and 3 bases respectively, with 16 bases between them. The CDR3 consists of 15 residues. DNA for the CDR3: TGTGCCAGCAGTTCAGACGGTGACCTCTACTACGAGCAGTACTTC. This sequence encodes CASSSDGDLYYEQYF.

The chain combines TRBV7-2 with TRBJ2-3, with TRBD1 matching 8 bases. Germline CDR1 is SGHTA and CDR2 is FQGNSA. The CDR3 loop spans 15 amino acids. V was clipped by 3 bases and J by 0 bases; unmatched bases: 2. The CDR3 spells CASSLRQGSTDTQYF. CDR3 nucleotide sequence: TGTGCCAGCAGCTTGAGACAGGGGAGCACAGATACGCAGTATTTT.

The chain recombines TRBV3-1 with TRBJ2-7, with D hard to call. The germline V gene encodes CDR1 LGHDT and CDR2 YNNKEL (reference sequence). This CDR3 is built from 16 residues. The V end was cut by 0 bases, the J end by 3 bases, with 15 bases between. This CDR3 reads CASSQDGSPLIYEQYF. CDR3 sequence (DNA): TGTGCCAGCAGCCAAGACGGGTCTCCGCTCATCTACGAGCAGTACTTC.

As to this clonotype: Since a much larger clone is just one base distant, this may be a read error. The chain couples TRBV28 to TRBJ1-2, with unresolved D. Germline V gene data show CDR1 as MDHEN and CDR2 as SYDVKM. This CDR3 spans 11 amino acids. The CDR3, as DNA: TGTGCCAGCAGCGGCTGGAACAGCCACGCCTTC. Residues: CASSGWNSHAF.

Points on this clonotype: A much larger clone differs by one base, so this may be a read error. V usage is TRBV7-9 and J usage is TRBJ1-1; D call uncertain. The germline V gene encodes CDR1 SEHNR and CDR2 FQNEAQ (reference sequence). Deletions cut 5 bases from V and 11 bases from J, with 18 bases between. The length of the CDR3 is 13 residues. The CDR3 nucleotides read TGTGCCAGCAGCCTTACAGAAGAAGGGTTTGCTTTCTTT. Translating gives CASSLTEEGFAFF.

The chain couples TRBV7-9 to TRBJ1-1; no clear D. The length of the CDR3 is 14 residues. From germline, CDR1 is SEHNR and CDR2 FQNEAQ (reference sequence). Trimming stripped 1 base from V and 2 bases from J, with 8 bases between. CDR3 DNA: TGTGCCAGCAGCTTAGAAGAGTCCAACACTGAAGCTTTCTTT. It is translated as CASSLEESNTEAFF. Looking up the rest from reference TRBV7-9 and TRBJ1-1 gives the full variable domain: DTGVSQNPRHKITKRGQNVTFRCDPISEHNRLYWYRQTLGQGPEFLTYFQNEAQLEKSRLLSDRFSAERPKGSFSTLEIQRTEQGDSAMYLCASSLEESNTEAFFGQGTRLTVV.

This clonotype was detected a few times. The chain recombines TRBV19 with TRBJ1-4; 9 positions match TRBD1. The CDR3 contains 15 residues. Trimming removed 5 bases from V and 8 bases from J; junction bases left unmatched: 9. Per germline, CDR1 LNHDA and CDR2 SQIVND (reference sequence). CDR3 nucleotide sequence: TGTGCCAGTAGTTTTCCGGGACAGGGAATAGAAAAACTGTTTTTT. It yields the protein CASSFPGQGIEKLFF.

This clonotype was seen repeatedly, ten times or more. This chain connects TRBV7-2 to TRBJ2-7; D is possibly TRBD1 (5 bases). CDR1 is SGHTA and CDR2 is FQGNSA in the germline V gene. V shed 5 bases and J shed 1 base, with 12 bases lying between them. This CDR3 spans 14 amino acids. As DNA, the CDR3 is TGTGCCAGCAGCCCCGCGCAGGGATCCTACGAGCAGTACTTC. Translated, it gives CASSPAQGSYEQYF.

This clonotype occurred a few times. The chain recombines TRBV7-2 with TRBJ2-7; 8 nucleotides align to TRBD2. Germline CDR1 reads SGHTA; CDR2 reads FQGNSA. Losses at the gene ends were 6 bases for V and 3 bases for J; bases not matched to a gene: 10. The CDR3 is 15 residues long. Here the CDR3 reads CASSPRTSRGYEQYF. The CDR3 DNA reads TGTGCCAGCAGTCCTCGGACTAGCCGAGGCTACGAGCAGTACTTC.

This clonotype was recorded many times. In DNA, the CDR3 is TGTGCCAGCAGCTTAGATAGAAGAGGGAACGAGCAGTACTTC. Its protein product is CASSLDRRGNEQYF. J is TRBJ2-7 and V is TRBV7-8; tentatively, D is TRBD2 (5 bases). Trimming stripped 1 base from V and 5 bases from J, with 12 bases between. The CDR3 runs to 14 residues. CDR1 and CDR2 (germline): SGHVS, FQNEAQ.

The rearrangement uses TRBV7-2 and TRBJ2-7; D may be TRBD1 (7 bases). The ends were cut back, 8 bases at V and 6 bases at J, with 14 bases in the middle. From germline, CDR1 is SGHTA and CDR2 FQGNSA. The CDR3 contains 12 residues. The CDR3 region has the DNA TGTGCCAGCCGGGTCCAGGGGGGCGAGCAGTACTTC. It encodes CASRVQGGEQYF.

The genes are TRBV15 and TRBJ1-2, with TRBD1 as a possible D gene (5 bases). V shed 5 bases and J shed 7 bases, with 23 bases lying between them. Per the germline V gene, CDR1 is LNHNV and CDR2 is YYDKDF (reference sequence). The length of the CDR3 is 16 residues. The CDR3 loop reads CATSQDGQGLFPGYTF. The DNA for the CDR3 is TGTGCCACCAGCCAAGATGGGCAGGGTCTTTTCCCTGGCTACACCTTC.

This chain uses TRBV6-5 with TRBJ1-1; D possibly corresponds to TRBD1 (5 bases). This CDR3 contains 16 residues. Between the trimmed V and J ends, which lost 6 bases and 4 bases, there was a span of 21 bases. Germline CDR1 and CDR2: MNHEY and SVGAGI. In DNA form, the CDR3 reads TGTGCCAGCAGCTACAGGTTAAACATTATTGGCACTGAAGCTTTCTTT. This sequence encodes CASSYRLNIIGTEAFF.

The chain recombines TRBV12-3 or TRBV12-4 with TRBJ1-4, with a weak D call TRBD1 (5 bases). CDR3 length: 15 residues. V lost 2 bases, J lost 4 bases, and 11 bases lay in between. For the CDR3, the DNA is TGTGCCAGCAGTTTATCTTGGACAAATAATGAAAAACTGTTTTTT. It specifies CASSLSWTNNEKLFF.

This chain joins TRBV9 and TRBJ1-5, with TRBD1 as a possible D gene (5 bases). The CDR3 spans 15 residues. The germline V gene has CDR1 SGDLS and CDR2 YYNGEE. Deletions cut 0 bases from V and 7 bases from J, with 14 bases between. The CDR3, as DNA: TGTGCCAGCAGCGTAGGCCAAGGGGCGGGCCAGCCCCAGCATTTT. Residues: CASSVGQGAGQPQHF.

The chain couples TRBV6-2 or TRBV6-3 to TRBJ2-7, with D unresolved. V was clipped by 0 bases and J by 4 bases, with 10 bases between them. The germline V gene encodes CDR1 MNHEY and CDR2 SVGEGT. The CDR3 has 14 amino acids. For the CDR3, the DNA is TGTGCCAGCAGTTACTCGGAAGTAAGGTACGAGCAGTACTTC. Translated, it gives CASSYSEVRYEQYF.